Below, 2 T cell receptor beta chains from the same sample are listed, as sequenced in a study of Graves' ophthalmopathy and Graves' hyperthyroidism. TCR beta CDR3 amplification used RNA transcripts. HTBI primers were used in a first-round RT-PCR, which preceded a second-round multiplex PCR. TCRdb used MiXCR to reprocess the multiplex PCR reads, holding one entry per CDR3 protein. This table holds about 740,000 distinct CDR3 sequences, roughly two fifths found once. The sequenced sample was peripheral blood. The source of these receptors is an adult man with Graves' ophthalmopathy.

This clonotype has only a few counts. The CDR3 spells CASSLKGTGAEQYF. CDR3 nucleotide sequence: TGTGCCAGCAGCTTAAAAGGGACAGGGGCCGAGCAGTACTTC. This chain joins TRBV7-3 and TRBJ2-7; 10 bases fit TRBD1. The CDR3 extends over 14 amino acids. With V trimmed by 1 base and J by 6 bases, 3 bases remained unmatched. CDR1 is SGHTA and CDR2 is FQGTGA in the germline V gene.

In its sample, this clonotype was seen a few times. CDR3 nucleotides: TGTGCCAGCAGCCAGCGTTCAGCGGGAGGGCCTTACGAGCAGTACTTC. It translates to CASSQRSAGGPYEQYF. J is TRBJ2-7 and V is TRBV7-9, with 10 positions matching TRBD2. There are 16 residues in the CDR3. V shed 5 bases and J 4 bases; nucleotides not matched to a gene: 11. CDR1 is SEHNR, CDR2 FQNEAQ, per germline (reference sequence).